The rows below give T cell receptor beta chains drawn from one sample of a study of OX40 agonist ivuxolimab in advanced cancers. Here immunoSEQ multiplex PCR was the method, and the copy in TCRdb shows in-frame clones only, minus some. In the table there are under 65,000 clones, roughly 90% of which are singletons. Source: CD4+ or CD8+ T cells sorted from blood, taken in a trial of the OX40 agonist ivuxolimab. The receptors stem from an adult with an advanced solid tumor such as melanoma, head and neck, liver or kidney cancer. CDR3s include the opening cysteine and the closing phenylalanine or tryptophan. A D gene is named only where the DNA matches it firmly. The size field is filled for only some rows; it gives once, few, many or a size class.

abundance | j_gene | d_gene | v_gene | CDR3aa | CDR3nt
NA | TRBJ1-2 | TRBD1 | TRBV18 | CASSRPGTGENYGYTF | TGTGCCAGCTCAAGACCCGGGACAGGGGAGAACTATGGCTACACCTTC
few | TRBJ2-1 | TRBD2 | TRBV27 | CASSFSGTSGRGEQFF | TGTGCCAGCAGTTTCTCCGGGACTAGCGGGAGAGGTGAGCAGTTCTTC
NA | TRBJ2-7 | TRBD1 | TRBV5-1 | CASRRTGYGTYEQYF | TGCGCCAGCAGGCGGACAGGATACGGTACCTACGAGCAGTACTTC
NA | TRBJ1-3 | NA | TRBV7-2 | CASSPRSIGNTIYF | TGTGCCAGCAGCCCGCGGTCCATCGGAAACACCATATATTTT
NA | TRBJ2-5 | TRBD2 | TRBV27 | CASSLSASGSQETQYF | TGTGCCAGCAGTTTATCGGCTAGCGGGAGCCAGGAGACCCAGTACTTC
NA | TRBJ2-6 | NA | TRBV5-1 | CASSSSSGANVLTF | TGCGCCAGCAGCTCGAGCTCTGGGGCCAACGTCCTGACTTTC
NA | TRBJ2-7 | NA | TRBV4-2 | CASSQSSSQAYEQYF | TGTGCCAGCAGCCAATCCTCCTCCCAGGCCTACGAGCAGTACTTC
NA | TRBJ1-1 | NA | TRBV19 | CASSTPGAANTEAFF | TGTGCCAGTAGTACCCCAGGGGCAGCGAACACTGAAGCTTTCTTT
NA | TRBJ2-7 | TRBD1 | TRBV6-5 | CASSPGQNPYWEQYF | TGTGCCAGCAGTCCGGGACAGAACCCCTACTGGGAGCAGTACTTC
NA | TRBJ2-7 | NA | TRBV7-2 | CASSLGRGFPYEQYF | TGTGCCAGCAGCTTAGGCAGGGGATTCCCCTACGAGCAGTACTTC
NA | TRBJ1-1 | NA | TRBV19 | CASSELRSRDTEAFF | TGTGCCAGTAGTGAATTACGGTCAAGAGACACTGAAGCTTTCTTT
once | TRBJ1-2 | NA | TRBV29-1 | CSVDGTAEVRYTF | TGCAGCGTTGACGGGACGGCGGAAGTCCGCTACACCTTC
NA | TRBJ2-7 | NA | TRBV7-9 | CASSPPSAGIYEQYF | TGTGCCAGCAGCCCCCCCAGCGCGGGAATATACGAGCAGTACTTC
NA | TRBJ2-7 | TRBD2 | TRBV19 | CASSGAGEASEQYF | TGTGCCAGTAGCGGCGCGGGAGAGGCTTCCGAGCAGTACTTC
NA | TRBJ2-6 | TRBD2 | TRBV13 | CATDRGGRGGANVLTF | TGTGCCACCGACCGCGGGGGGCGCGGTGGGGCCAACGTCCTGACTTTC
NA | TRBJ1-6 | NA | TRBV2 | CASSDLNSSNSPLHF | TGTGCCAGCAGTGACCTTAATAGTAGCAATTCACCCCTCCACTTT
NA | TRBJ2-1 | TRBD2 | TRBV5-1 | CASSLGAGRGNEQFF | TGCGCCAGCAGCTTGGGAGCGGGACGGGGGAATGAGCAGTTCTTC
NA | TRBJ2-5 | NA | TRBV7-6 | CASSLDRQETQYF | TGTGCCAGCAGCTTAGACAGACAAGAGACCCAGTACTTC